This entry features one T cell receptor beta chain sequence. The repertoire was sequenced with immunoSEQ multiplex PCR; TCRdb's copy has only in-frame clones and lacks some. The sample carries 45,000 to 55,000 clones, 90% to 96% recorded once. The data were taken from a study of T cells after somatic rescue of genetic block. CDR3 length: 15 amino acids. Trimming stripped 3 bases from V and 1 base from J, with 10 bases between. Germline values: CDR1 SGHTA, CDR2 FQGNSA. This TCR was sampled from a child under two years old. Material: peripheral blood mononuclear cells (PBMCs). The chain employs TRBV7-2 and TRBJ1-5; a weak D match, TRBD1 (5 bases). The CDR3 DNA is TGTGCCAGCAGCTTGGACACCATCAGCAATCAGCCCCAGCATTTT. Translating it yields CASSLDTISNQPQHF. Full variable domain (outside the CDR3, taken from reference TRBV7-2 and TRBJ1-5): GAGVSQSPSNKVTEKGKDVELRCDPISGHTALYWYRQSLGQGLEFLIYFQGNSAPDKSGLPSDRFSAERTGGSVSTLTIQRTQQEDSAVYLCASSLDTISNQPQHFGDGTRLSIL.